This paragraph covers one TCR beta chain sequence. Germline CDR1 and CDR2: GTSNPN and SVGIG (reference sequence). The CDR3 loop spans 15 amino acids. V was cut by 1 base and J by 4 bases, with 11 bases left in between. This sample is drawn from a study of blood T cell repertoires in COVID-19. Per the authors' pipeline: Reference gene primer amplification in the assay estimated nucleated cell counts. This table comes from immunoSEQ multiplex PCR, and its TCRdb copy is limited to in-frame clones, with some not included. V, J and clone size derive from that table, while D and trimming were established from the DNA sequence. The repertoire holds 35,000 to 50,000 clones, with approximately 80% as singletons.

The chain joins TRBV30 to TRBJ2-6, with D maybe TRBD1 (6 bases). The material sequenced was peripheral blood. The clonotype was recovered from a woman over 75 with acute or convalescent COVID-19. Here the CDR3 reads CAWSAQGPGANVLTF. The DNA of the CDR3 is TGTGCCTGGAGTGCACAGGGCCCCGGGGCCAACGTCCTGACTTTC.